This T cell receptor beta chain emerged from a study of PD-L1 blockade in urothelial cancer. The CDR3 runs to 15 residues. V shed 4 bases and J 1 base; nucleotides not matched to a gene: 5. Germline lookup yields CDR1 KGHSH and CDR2 LQKENI. Points from the study as a whole: Tumor-associated clones in blood expanded more at 3 weeks in durable-benefit patients.

Concerning this clone itself: Its antigen is unknown.

TCRdb's table, derived via immunoSEQ multiplex PCR, lists solely in-frame clones and lacks some. The sample has about 84,000 clones; about 80% are singletons. The origin of this receptor is a man in his 70s with urothelial cancer. The genes are TRBV18 and TRBJ1-1, with 8 bases identical to TRBD1. This specimen was PBMCs, taken around atezolizumab (anti-PD-L1) treatment. The CDR3 is CASSLGGQENTEAFF. The CDR3 DNA reads TGTGCCAGCTCACTCGGGGGACAGGAGAACACTGAAGCTTTCTTT.